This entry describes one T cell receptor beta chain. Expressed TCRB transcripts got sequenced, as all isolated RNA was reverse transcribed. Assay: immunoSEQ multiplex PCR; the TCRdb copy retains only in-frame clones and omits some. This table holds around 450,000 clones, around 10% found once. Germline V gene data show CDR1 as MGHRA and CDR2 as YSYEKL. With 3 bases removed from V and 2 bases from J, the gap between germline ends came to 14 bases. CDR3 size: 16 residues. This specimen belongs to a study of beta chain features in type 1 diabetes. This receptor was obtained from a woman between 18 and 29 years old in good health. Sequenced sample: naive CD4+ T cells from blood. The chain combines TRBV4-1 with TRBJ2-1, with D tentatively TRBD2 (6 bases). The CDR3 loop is CASSHRLAPAYNEQFF. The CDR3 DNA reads TGCGCCAGCAGCCACCGGCTAGCGCCCGCCTACAATGAGCAGTTCTTC.